This T cell receptor beta chain was identified during a study of OX40 agonist ivuxolimab in advanced cancers. Germline CDR1 and CDR2: SGHRS and YFSETQ. The CDR3 consists of 15 residues. Trimming removed 0 bases at V and 0 bases at J, with 10 bases between. Some clones are missing from TCRdb's copy, which holds only in-frame ones; the method was immunoSEQ multiplex PCR. The repertoire includes 55,000 to 90,000 clones, 65% to 85% of them detected once, and under 1.2% sits in the top ten. V usage is TRBV5-1 and J usage is TRBJ2-7; D might be TRBD1 (5 bases). The input for sequencing was CD4+ or CD8+ T cells sorted from blood, taken in a trial of the OX40 agonist ivuxolimab. The TCR sequence derives from an adult with an advanced solid tumor such as melanoma, head and neck, liver or kidney cancer. The CDR3 DNA reads TGCGCCAGCAGCTTGGTTGGTGACAGCTCCTACGAGCAGTACTTC. Encoded protein: CASSLVGDSSYEQYF.